This T cell receptor beta chain was captured by sequencing in a study of blood T cell repertoires in COVID-19. Study background: The samples span acute and convalescent COVID-19 from the United States, Italy and Spain. PBMCs, B-cell-depleted T cells, or T cells provided the cDNA or gDNA that made up the material.

Original handling: Estimation of nucleated cell counts relied on the amplification of reference gene primers. The protocol was immunoSEQ multiplex PCR, while the TCRdb copy is restricted to in-frame clones and leaves out a portion. V, J and clone size reflect that table, while D and trimming were determined from the DNA. Of more than 130,000 clones in the sample, 84% were seen once. CDR1 is SGHRS, CDR2 YFSETQ, per germline. The CDR3 consists of 14 residues. V gave up 0 bases and J gave up 6 bases; unmatched junction bases: 5. The clonotype was recovered from a woman over 75 in a cohort sampled during active or convalescent COVID-19. The J gene is TRBJ1-1, the V gene TRBV5-1; 7 nucleotides match TRBD1. Sequencing was done on a sample of peripheral blood. DNA of the CDR3: TGCGCCAGCAGCTTGGAGACAGGGTTGGCTGAAGCTTTCTTT. Its protein is CASSLETGLAEAFF.